Sequencing of this T cell receptor (beta chain) was carried out in a study of blood T cell repertoires in COVID-19. The V end lost 3 bases, the J end lost 1 base, and 8 bases lay between the germline ends. CDR1 is LNHDA, CDR2 SQIVND, per germline (reference sequence). This CDR3 has 14 residues. This clone was seen more than once but under ten times. Generated by immunoSEQ multiplex PCR, the TCRdb table keeps only in-frame clones and is missing some. This table holds 200,000 to 300,000 clones, approximately 80% found once. The sample was peripheral blood. This sequence was found in a woman aged 80 or over with COVID-19, enrolled during active disease. The V gene is TRBV19, the J gene TRBJ2-3, with a tentative D call TRBD2 (6 bases). CDR3 sequence: CASSMGGGTDTQYF. CDR3 nucleotide sequence: TGTGCCAGTAGTATGGGGGGAGGCACAGATACGCAGTATTTT.